What follows are 17 T cell receptor beta chains derived from one specimen sequenced in a study of shared T cell receptors in the human thymus. The assay was immunoSEQ multiplex PCR, and TCRdb's table has in-frame clones only and misses some. The table lists 640,000 or so clones, about 89% of them singletons. The same specimen was also included in a second study, on human thymus T cells.

Sequenced sample: thymocytes. Receptors originate from a boy younger than two with a congenital heart defect.

The rearrangement links TRBV7-2 to TRBJ2-7; D may be TRBD2 (6 bases). V lost 4 bases, J lost 2 bases, and 24 bases lay in between. CDR3 length: 18 amino acids. CDR1 and CDR2 (germline): SGHTA, FQGNSA. CDR3 DNA sequence: TGTGCCAGCAGCTGCCTGACCATGGGTCGGGGGTCCGCCTACGAGCAGTACTTC. Translated: CASSCLTMGRGSAYEQYF.

The chain combines TRBV6-1 with TRBJ2-1, with TRBD2 matching over 9 bases. With 6 bases clipped from V and 9 bases from J, the junction kept 12 bases outside the gene matches. CDR1 and CDR2 (germline): MNHNS, SASEGT. The CDR3 is made up of 15 amino acids. The CDR3 reads CASRWVAGVRGEQFF. The CDR3, as DNA: TGTGCCAGCAGGTGGGTAGCGGGAGTCAGGGGTGAGCAGTTCTTC.

This chain joins TRBV4-2 and TRBJ1-5, with D possibly matching TRBD1 (5 bases). The CDR3 totals 17 residues. The V end lost 0 bases, the J end lost 4 bases, and 16 bases lay between the germline ends. Germline V gives CDR1 LGHNA, CDR2 YNFKEQ. CDR3 in amino acids: CASSQDTGPRLNQPQHF. CDR3 DNA: TGTGCCAGCAGCCAAGATACAGGTCCTCGATTAAATCAGCCCCAGCATTTT.

This chain connects TRBV19 to TRBJ1-2, with TRBD1 matching 10 bases. Germline V gene lookup returns CDR1 LNHDA and CDR2 SQIVND (reference sequence). The ends lost 7 bases at V and 4 bases at J; junction bases unmatched: 12. The CDR3 loop spans 16 amino acids. Here the CDR3 DNA reads TGTGCCAGTAAGGAAGCGACAGGGGGCGACATCTATGGCTACACCTTC. This gives the protein CASKEATGGDIYGYTF.

This clone has only a few counts. The DNA for the CDR3 is TGTGCCAGCAGTCAAACCTACGAGCAGTACTTC. It translates to CASSQTYEQYF. This chain links TRBV6-1 with TRBJ2-7; no reliable D call. Trimming shortened V by 5 bases and J by 2 bases, and 4 bases separated the two germline ends. Germline CDR1 reads MNHNS; CDR2 reads SASEGT. This CDR3 has 11 residues.

The rearrangement links TRBV7-2 to TRBJ1-2; TRBD1 matches 8 bases. CDR1 and CDR2 (germline): SGHTA, FQGNSA. Losses at the gene ends were 5 bases for V and 7 bases for J; bases not matched to a gene: 24. The CDR3 is 19 amino acids. The CDR3 sequence: CASSMPPPWETGEPSGYTF. The CDR3, as DNA: TGTGCCAGCAGCATGCCCCCACCTTGGGAGACAGGGGAGCCTAGTGGCTACACCTTC.

V gene TRBV7-9 combines with J gene TRBJ1-6; no clear D. Trimming stripped 5 bases from V and 6 bases from J, with 5 bases between. The CDR3 spans 12 residues. CDR1 SEHNR and CDR2 FQNEAQ come from the germline V gene (reference sequence). The CDR3: CASSNSNSPLHF. The CDR3 DNA reads TGTGCCAGCAGCAACAGTAATTCACCCCTCCACTTT.

The chain recombines TRBV7-2 with TRBJ1-2; D gene uncertain. The CDR3 covers 14 residues. The V and J ends lost 5 bases and 4 bases respectively, with 14 bases between them. Germline V gives CDR1 SGHTA, CDR2 FQGNSA. CDR3 in amino acids: CASSHIDTLYGYTF. The DNA of the CDR3 is TGTGCCAGCAGCCATATTGACACCCTCTATGGCTACACCTTC.

The chain employs TRBV6-1 and TRBJ2-5, with unresolved D. Germline assignment: CDR1 MNHNS and CDR2 SASEGT. The CDR3 loop spans 15 amino acids. The germline V and J ends were trimmed by 0 bases and 1 base, with 9 bases remaining between them. Here the CDR3 DNA reads TGTGCCAGCAGTGAAGCGCAGAACAGCCAAGAGACCCAGTACTTC. It codes for CASSEAQNSQETQYF.

This clone was detected once. This chain uses TRBV5-1 with TRBJ2-7, with 9 bases identical to TRBD1. In germline, CDR1 is SGHRS, CDR2 YFSETQ. After removal of 4 bases from V and 3 bases from J, the junction contained 14 bases not matched to a gene. The CDR3 runs 17 residues. CDR3 nucleotides: TGCGCCAGCAGCCCACACCAACAGGGGGCGGACCACTACGAGCAGTACTTC. It is translated as CASSPHQQGADHYEQYF.

The CDR3 coding sequence is TGTGCCAGCTCACGCTCCGGGACTAGTATAGTCCAGGGCTCCTACGAGCAGTACTTC. It encodes CASSRSGTSIVQGSYEQYF. The rearrangement links TRBV18 to TRBJ2-7; 8 nucleotides agree with TRBD2. The CDR3 contains 19 residues. CDR1 is KGHSH, CDR2 LQKENI, per germline. The ends lost 4 bases at V and 0 bases at J; junction bases unmatched: 17.

The V and J genes are TRBV30 and TRBJ2-7; D possibly corresponds to TRBD2 (5 bases). Germline V gene data show CDR1 as GTSNPN and CDR2 as SVGIG (reference sequence). The CDR3 runs to 14 residues. The V end was cut by 1 base, the J end by 0 bases, with 10 bases between. CDR3 in DNA: TGTGCCTGGAGTGGTAGCGAATTCTCCTACGAGCAGTACTTC. Translation gives CAWSGSEFSYEQYF.

The V gene is TRBV27, the J gene TRBJ2-1; TRBD2 is a possible D gene (5 bases). Germline V gives CDR1 MNHEY, CDR2 SMNVEV (reference sequence). The CDR3 has 15 amino acids. V was cut by 4 bases and J by 5 bases, with 15 bases left in between. In nucleotides, the CDR3 is TGTGCCAGCAGTTCCTCACTAGAGAGGGACAATGAGCAGTTCTTC. Its protein product is CASSSSLERDNEQFF.

This clone came up once. DNA of the CDR3: TGTGCCAGCTCACCTGTGGGGACAATGGGTACGATACGGGATGAAAAACTGTTTTTT. It codes for CASSPVGTMGTIRDEKLFF. V is TRBV18 and J is TRBJ1-4, with D maybe TRBD1 (6 bases). The V gene lost 3 bases and the J gene lost 6 bases, with 26 bases spanning the gap. CDR3 size: 19 residues. Germline CDR1 is KGHSH and CDR2 is LQKENI.

This chain links TRBV2 with TRBJ1-4; 7 positions match TRBD1. Germline V CDR1 and CDR2: SNHLY, FYNNEI. The ends lost 1 base at V and 7 bases at J; junction bases unmatched: 6. The CDR3 totals 15 residues. Here the CDR3 DNA reads TGTGCCAGCAGTGAAGTGAAGAGGGGGCTTGAAAAACTGTTTTTT. Its protein is CASSEVKRGLEKLFF. Together with reference TRBV2 and TRBJ1-4, the CDR3 gives the full variable domain: EPEVTQTPSHQVTQMGQEVILRCVPISNHLYFYWYRQILGQKVEFLVSFYNNEISEKSEIFDDQFSVERPDGSNFTLKIRSTKLEDSAMYFCASSEVKRGLEKLFFGSGTQLSVL.

The rearrangement joins TRBV19 to TRBJ1-1, with 7 positions matching TRBD1. The V gene end was trimmed by 4 bases and the J gene end by 4 bases; junction bases not matched to a gene: 21. Germline CDR1 reads LNHDA; CDR2 reads SQIVND (reference sequence). The CDR3 length is 19 residues. CDR3 sequence reads: CASSTRERTDTGVGTEAFF. CDR3 nucleotide sequence: TGTGCCAGTAGTACCCGTGAGAGGACGGACACAGGGGTCGGCACTGAAGCTTTCTTT.

CDR3 region: CASRQGSSSYEQYF. In DNA form, the CDR3 reads TGTGCCAGTCGACAGGGGTCGAGCTCCTACGAGCAGTACTTC. The chain has TRBV19 and TRBJ2-7; 8 bases match TRBD1. V shed 8 bases and J 0 bases; nucleotides not matched to a gene: 6. Germline CDR1 LNHDA, CDR2 SQIVND (reference sequence). This CDR3 is built from 14 residues.